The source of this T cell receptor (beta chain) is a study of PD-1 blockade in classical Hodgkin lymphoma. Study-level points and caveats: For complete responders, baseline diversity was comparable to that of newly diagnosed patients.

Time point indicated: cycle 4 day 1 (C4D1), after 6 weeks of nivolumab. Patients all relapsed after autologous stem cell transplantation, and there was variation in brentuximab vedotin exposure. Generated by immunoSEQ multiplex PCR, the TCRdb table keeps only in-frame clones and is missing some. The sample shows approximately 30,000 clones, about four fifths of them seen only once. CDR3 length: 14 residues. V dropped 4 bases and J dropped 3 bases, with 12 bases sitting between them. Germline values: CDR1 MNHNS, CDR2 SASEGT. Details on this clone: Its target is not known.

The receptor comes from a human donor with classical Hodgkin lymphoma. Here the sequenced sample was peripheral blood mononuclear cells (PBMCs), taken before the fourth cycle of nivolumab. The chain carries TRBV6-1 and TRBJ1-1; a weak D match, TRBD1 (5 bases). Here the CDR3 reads CASSGTGGDTEAFF. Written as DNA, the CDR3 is TGTGCCAGCAGTGGTACGGGGGGGGACACTGAAGCTTTCTTT.